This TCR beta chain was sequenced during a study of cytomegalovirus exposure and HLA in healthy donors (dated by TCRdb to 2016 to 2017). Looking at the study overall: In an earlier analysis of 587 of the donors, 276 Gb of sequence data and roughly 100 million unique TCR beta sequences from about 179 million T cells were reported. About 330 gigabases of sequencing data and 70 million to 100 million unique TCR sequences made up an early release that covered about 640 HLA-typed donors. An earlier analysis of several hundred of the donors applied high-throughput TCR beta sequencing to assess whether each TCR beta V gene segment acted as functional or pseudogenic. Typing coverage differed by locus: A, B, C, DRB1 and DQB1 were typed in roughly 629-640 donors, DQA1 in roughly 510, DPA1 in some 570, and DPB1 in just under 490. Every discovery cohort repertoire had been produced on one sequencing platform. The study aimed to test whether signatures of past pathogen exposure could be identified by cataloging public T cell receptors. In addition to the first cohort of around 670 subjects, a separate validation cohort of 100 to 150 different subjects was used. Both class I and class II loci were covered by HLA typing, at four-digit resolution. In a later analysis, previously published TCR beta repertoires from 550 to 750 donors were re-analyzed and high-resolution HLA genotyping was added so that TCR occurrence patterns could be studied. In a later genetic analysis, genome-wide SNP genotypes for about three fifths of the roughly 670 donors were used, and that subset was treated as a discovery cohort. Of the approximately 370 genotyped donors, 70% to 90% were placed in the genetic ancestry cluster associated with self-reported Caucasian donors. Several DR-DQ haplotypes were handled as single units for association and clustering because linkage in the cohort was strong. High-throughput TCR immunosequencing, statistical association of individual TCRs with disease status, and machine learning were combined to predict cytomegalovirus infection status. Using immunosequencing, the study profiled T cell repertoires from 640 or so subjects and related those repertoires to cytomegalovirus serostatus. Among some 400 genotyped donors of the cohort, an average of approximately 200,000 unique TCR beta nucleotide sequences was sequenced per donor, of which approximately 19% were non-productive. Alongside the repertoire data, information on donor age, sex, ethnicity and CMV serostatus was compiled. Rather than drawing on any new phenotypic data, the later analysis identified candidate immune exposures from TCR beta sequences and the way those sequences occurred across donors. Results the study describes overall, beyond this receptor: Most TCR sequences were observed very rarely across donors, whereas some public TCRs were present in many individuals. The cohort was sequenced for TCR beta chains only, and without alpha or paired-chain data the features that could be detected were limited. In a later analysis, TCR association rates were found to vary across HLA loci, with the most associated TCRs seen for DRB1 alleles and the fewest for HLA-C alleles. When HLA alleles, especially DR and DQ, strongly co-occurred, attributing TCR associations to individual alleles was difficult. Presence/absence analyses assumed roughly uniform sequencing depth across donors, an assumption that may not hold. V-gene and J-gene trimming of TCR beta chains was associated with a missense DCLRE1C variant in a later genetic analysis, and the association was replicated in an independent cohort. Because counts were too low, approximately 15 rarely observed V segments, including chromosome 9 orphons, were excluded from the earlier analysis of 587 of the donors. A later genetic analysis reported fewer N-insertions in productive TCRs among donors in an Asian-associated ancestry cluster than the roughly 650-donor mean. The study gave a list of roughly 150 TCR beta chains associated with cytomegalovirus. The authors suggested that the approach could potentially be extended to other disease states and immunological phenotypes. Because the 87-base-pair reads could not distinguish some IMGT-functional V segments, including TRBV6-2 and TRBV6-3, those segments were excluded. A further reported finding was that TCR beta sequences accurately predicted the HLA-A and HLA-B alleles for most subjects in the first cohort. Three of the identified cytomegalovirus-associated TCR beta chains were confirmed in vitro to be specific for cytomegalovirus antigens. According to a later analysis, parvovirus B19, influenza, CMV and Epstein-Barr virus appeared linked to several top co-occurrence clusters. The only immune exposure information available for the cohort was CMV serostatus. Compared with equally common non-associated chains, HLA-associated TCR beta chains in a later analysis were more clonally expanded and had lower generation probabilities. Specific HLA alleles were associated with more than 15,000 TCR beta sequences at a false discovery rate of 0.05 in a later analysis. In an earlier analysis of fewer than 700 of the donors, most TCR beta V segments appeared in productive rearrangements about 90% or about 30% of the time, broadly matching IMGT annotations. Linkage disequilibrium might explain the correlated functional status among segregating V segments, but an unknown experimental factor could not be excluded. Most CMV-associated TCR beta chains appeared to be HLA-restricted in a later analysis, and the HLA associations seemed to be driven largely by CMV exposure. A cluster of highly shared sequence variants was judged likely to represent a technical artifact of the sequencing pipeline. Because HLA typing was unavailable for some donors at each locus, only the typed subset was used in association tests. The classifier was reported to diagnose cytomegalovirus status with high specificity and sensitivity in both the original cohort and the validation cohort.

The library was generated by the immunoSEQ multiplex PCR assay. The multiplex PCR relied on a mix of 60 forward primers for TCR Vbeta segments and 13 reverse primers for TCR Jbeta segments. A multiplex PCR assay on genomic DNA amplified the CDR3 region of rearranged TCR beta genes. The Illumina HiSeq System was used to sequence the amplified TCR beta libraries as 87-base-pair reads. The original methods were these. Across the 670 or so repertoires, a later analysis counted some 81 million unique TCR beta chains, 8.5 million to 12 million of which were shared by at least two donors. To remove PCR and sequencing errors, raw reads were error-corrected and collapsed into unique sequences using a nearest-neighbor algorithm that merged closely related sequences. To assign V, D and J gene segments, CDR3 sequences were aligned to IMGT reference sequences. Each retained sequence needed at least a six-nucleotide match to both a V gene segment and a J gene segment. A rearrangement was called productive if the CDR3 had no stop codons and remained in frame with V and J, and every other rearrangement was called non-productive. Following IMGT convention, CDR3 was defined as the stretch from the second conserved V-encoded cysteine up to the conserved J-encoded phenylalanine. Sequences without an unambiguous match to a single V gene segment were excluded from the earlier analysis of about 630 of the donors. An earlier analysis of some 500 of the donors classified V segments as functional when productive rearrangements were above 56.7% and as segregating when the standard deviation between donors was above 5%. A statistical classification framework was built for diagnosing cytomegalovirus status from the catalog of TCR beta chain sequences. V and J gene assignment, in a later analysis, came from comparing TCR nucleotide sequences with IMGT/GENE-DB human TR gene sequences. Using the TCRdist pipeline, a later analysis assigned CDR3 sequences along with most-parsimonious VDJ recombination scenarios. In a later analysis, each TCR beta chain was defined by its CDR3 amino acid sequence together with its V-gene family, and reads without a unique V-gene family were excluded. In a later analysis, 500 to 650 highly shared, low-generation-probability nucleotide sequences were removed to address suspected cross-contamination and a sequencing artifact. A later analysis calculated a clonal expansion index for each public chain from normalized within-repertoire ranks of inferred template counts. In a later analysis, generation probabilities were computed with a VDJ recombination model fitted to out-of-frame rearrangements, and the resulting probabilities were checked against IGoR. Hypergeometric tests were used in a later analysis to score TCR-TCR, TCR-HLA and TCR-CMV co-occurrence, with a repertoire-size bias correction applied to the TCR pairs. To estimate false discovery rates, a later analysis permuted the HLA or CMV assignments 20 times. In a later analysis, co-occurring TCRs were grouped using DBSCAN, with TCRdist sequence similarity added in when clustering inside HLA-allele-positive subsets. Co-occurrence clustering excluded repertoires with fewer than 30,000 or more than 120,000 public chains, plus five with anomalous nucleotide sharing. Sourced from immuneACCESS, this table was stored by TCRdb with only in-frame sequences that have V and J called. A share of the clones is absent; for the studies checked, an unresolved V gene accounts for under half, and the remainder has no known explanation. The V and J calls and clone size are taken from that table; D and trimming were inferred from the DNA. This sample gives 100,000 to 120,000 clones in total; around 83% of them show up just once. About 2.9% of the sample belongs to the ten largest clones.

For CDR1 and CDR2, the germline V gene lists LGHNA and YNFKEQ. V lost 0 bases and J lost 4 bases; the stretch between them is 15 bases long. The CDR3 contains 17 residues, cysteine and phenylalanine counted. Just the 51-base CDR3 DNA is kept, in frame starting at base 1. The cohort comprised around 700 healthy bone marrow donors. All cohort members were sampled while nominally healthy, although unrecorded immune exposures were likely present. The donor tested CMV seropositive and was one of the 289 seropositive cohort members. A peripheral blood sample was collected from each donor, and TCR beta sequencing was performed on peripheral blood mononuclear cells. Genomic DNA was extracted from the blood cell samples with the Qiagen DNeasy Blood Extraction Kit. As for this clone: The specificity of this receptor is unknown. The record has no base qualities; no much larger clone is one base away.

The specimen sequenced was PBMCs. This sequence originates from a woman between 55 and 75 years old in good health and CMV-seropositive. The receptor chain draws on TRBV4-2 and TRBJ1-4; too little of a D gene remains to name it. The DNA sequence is TGTGCCAGCAGCCAAGATTCTGGGAGGGCTGATAATGAAAAACTGTTTTTT. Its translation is CASSQDSGRADNEKLFF.